These 24 T cell receptor beta chains were sequenced from one sample in a study of tumor-infiltrating lymphocytes in glioblastoma multiforme. TCRB libraries came from RNA via three nested multiplex PCR rounds. TCRdb called the multiplex PCR reads again in MiXCR, with one record for every CDR3 protein. This sample has around 8,600 distinct CDR3 sequences, with just under 75% found just once. The sequencing input was brain tumor tissue. These receptors were obtained from a male donor with glioblastoma.

V is TRBV29-1 and J is TRBJ1-1; 7 nucleotides match TRBD1. The CDR3 has 13 residues. The V and J ends lost 6 bases and 4 bases, in that order; junction bases with no gene match: 8. CDR1 SQVTM and CDR2 ANQGSEA come from the germline V gene. This CDR3 reads CSVGEGAGTEAFF. CDR3 nucleotide sequence: TGCAGCGTGGGAGAGGGGGCTGGCACTGAAGCTTTCTTT.

The V and J genes are TRBV20-1 and TRBJ2-2; 9 nucleotides align to TRBD2. Germline CDR1 reads DFQATT; CDR2 reads SNEGSKA (reference sequence). The J segment lost 5 bases and the V segment lost 6 bases, leaving 13 bases of the junction unmatched. The CDR3 covers 16 residues. The CDR3 DNA reads as TGCAGTGCGGAAAAGGCAGGGACTAGCCGGACCGGGGAGCTGTTTTTT. Its translation is CSAEKAGTSRTGELFF.

About this clonotype itself: A junction end diverges from the germline sequence, so it may reflect a read error. The chain is built from TRBV29-1 and TRBJ2-1; a possible D gene is TRBD1 (7 bases). CDR3 length equals 14 residues. Germline V gene lookup returns CDR1 SQVTM and CDR2 ANQGSEA. The CDR3 DNA follows: TGCGGCGTTGGGGGGCGGCAGGGGGACAACGAGCAGTTCTTC. It yields the protein CGVGGRQGDNEQFF.

In the case of this clonotype: A junction end diverges from the germline sequence, so it may reflect a read error. The chain combines TRBV11-2 with TRBJ2-1; D call uncertain. Germline CDR1 is SGHAT and CDR2 is FQNNGV. The CDR3 length is 13 residues. In DNA, the CDR3 is TGTGCTAGCAGCTTAGATACGAGGAACGAGCAGTTCTTC. Amino acid sequence: CASSLDTRNEQFF.

This CDR3 reads CASSLSGADTQYF. DNA for the CDR3: TGTGCCAGCAGTTTAAGCGGGGCAGATACGCAGTATTTT. The V and J genes are TRBV12-3 or TRBV12-4 and TRBJ2-3, with TRBD2 matching 7 bases. This CDR3 is 13 amino acids long. Losses at the gene ends were 2 bases for V and 4 bases for J; bases not matched to a gene: 0.

The rearrangement uses TRBV20-1 and TRBJ2-1; a possible D gene is TRBD2 (6 bases). CDR3 length: 15 residues. Germline V CDR1 and CDR2: DFQATT, SNEGSKA (reference sequence). Trimming stripped 0 bases from V and 5 bases from J, with 14 bases between. DNA for the CDR3: TGCAGTGCTAGAGATGGGGCTAGCGATAACAATGAGCAGTTCTTC. Translated, it gives CSARDGASDNNEQFF.

The V gene is TRBV29-1, the J gene TRBJ1-2, with 7 bases matching TRBD1. The CDR3 covers 13 residues. V shed 5 bases and J 6 bases; nucleotides not matched to a gene: 9. The germline V gene has CDR1 SQVTM and CDR2 ANQGSEA. For the CDR3, the DNA is TGCAGCGTTTTCCTAGGGACAGCGGATGGCTACACCTTC. Translation: CSVFLGTADGYTF.

The chain has TRBV20-1 and TRBJ2-1; no firm D call. The CDR3 is 16 residues long. The germline V gene encodes CDR1 DFQATT and CDR2 SNEGSKA (reference sequence). Deletions cut 0 bases from V and 3 bases from J, with 15 bases between. Written as DNA, the CDR3 is TGCAGTGCTAGAGATGACGGCAGACCCTTCTACAATGAGCAGTTCTTC. This codes for CSARDDGRPFYNEQFF.

Comments on this clonotype: Germline is not matched at one junction end, which may reflect a read error. V gene TRBV20-1 combines with J gene TRBJ2-1, with D uncertain. From germline, CDR1 is DFQATT and CDR2 SNEGSKA (reference sequence). The CDR3 covers 14 residues. As DNA, the CDR3 is TGCAATGCTAGAGATCGGGTCTCCTACAATGAGCAGTTCTTC. This codes for CNARDRVSYNEQFF.

A word on this clonotype: The junction does not match germline at one end; this may be a read error. The chain employs TRBV12-3 or TRBV12-4 and TRBJ1-6, with D unresolved. This CDR3 is 15 amino acids long. The DNA of the CDR3 is TGTGACAGCAGTTTGGAGAGCGGCCGGAATTCACCCCTCCACTTT. Its translation: CDSSLESGRNSPLHF.

Only one count was recorded for this clonotype. The germline gene is not matched at one end of the junction; a read error may be the cause. CDR3 nucleotides: TGCAATGCTAGTCTGGGTATGGTAATGACCGGGGAGCTGTTTTTT. It is translated as CNASLGMVMTGELFF. This chain links TRBV20-1 with TRBJ2-2; D unresolved. CDR3 length: 15 amino acids. Germline CDR1 and CDR2: DFQATT and SNEGSKA (reference sequence).

The chain employs TRBV20-1 and TRBJ2-5, with D possibly matching TRBD2 (6 bases). The germline gives CDR1 DFQATT, CDR2 SNEGSKA (reference sequence). Trimming cost V 6 bases and J 5 bases, with 25 bases left between them. The CDR3 runs 16 residues. The CDR3: CSAGSSVKIGAETQYF. CDR3 in DNA: TGCAGTGCCGGTTCTAGCGTGAAGATCGGGGCGGAGACCCAGTACTTC.

The chain links TRBV6-2 or TRBV6-3 to TRBJ2-7; no reliable D call. This CDR3 spans 13 amino acids. In germline, CDR1 is MNHEY, CDR2 SVGEGT. V was cut by 2 bases and J by 3 bases, with 8 bases left in between. The CDR3 reads CASSYRVDYEQYF. In nucleotides, the CDR3 is TGTGCCAGCAGTTACAGGGTGGACTACGAGCAGTACTTC.

V gene TRBV11-1 combines with J gene TRBJ1-4; TRBD1 matches at 9 bases. Per germline, CDR1 SGHAT and CDR2 FQDESV (reference sequence). This CDR3 spans 14 amino acids. V lost 5 bases and J lost 8; bases outside the gene matches: 6. The CDR3 region is CASSRDREAEKLFF. The CDR3 coding sequence is TGTGCCAGCAGCCGGGACAGGGAAGCGGAAAAACTGTTTTTT.

This clonotype was seen a single time. This chain links TRBV4-1 with TRBJ2-1; a possible D gene is TRBD2 (6 bases). This CDR3 has 17 amino acids. The germline gives CDR1 MGHRA, CDR2 YSYEKL. V dropped 3 bases and J dropped 5 bases, with 20 bases sitting between them. The CDR3 loop reads CASSHHRKRATDNEQFF. The CDR3 nucleotides are TGCGCCAGCAGCCACCATCGAAAGCGGGCTACCGACAATGAGCAGTTCTTC.

The V gene is TRBV6-1, the J gene TRBJ2-7; 7 positions agree with TRBD2. The V gene end was trimmed by 4 bases and the J gene end by 3 bases; junction bases not matched to a gene: 12. Germline loops: CDR1 MNHNS, CDR2 SASEGT. The CDR3 consists of 16 residues. CDR3 residues: CASSVTRTSWDYEQYF. The CDR3 DNA reads TGTGCCAGCAGTGTAACGCGGACTAGTTGGGACTACGAGCAGTACTTC.

A remark on this clonotype: The CDR3 end shows no conserved phenylalanine or tryptophan, and so a read error is likely. No DNA is shown, since the ends of the CDR3 on it are uncertain; the CDR3 is the one TCRdb lists. V gene TRBV21-1 combines with J gene TRBJ2-7; TRBD1, as called in the table, went unchecked against the DNA. TRBV21-1 is reported as a pseudogene. With termini counted, the CDR3 has 16 amino acids. The chain's CDR3 is CASSTRCLPGRTPSVH.

With respect to this clonotype: At one of its ends the junction is not consistent with the germline gene, which may arise from a read error. This chain connects TRBV11-2 to TRBJ2-1, with a tentative D call TRBD1 (6 bases). Germline V gene lookup returns CDR1 SGHAT and CDR2 FQNNGV. This CDR3 has 12 residues. CDR3 nucleotide sequence: TGTGCCAGCAGCCTAGATAGGGGGAATGAGCAGTTC. Its translation is CASSLDRGNEQF.

The V call is TRBV7-9, the J call TRBJ2-3, with a tentative D call TRBD2 (5 bases). Germline CDR1 reads SEHNR; CDR2 reads FQNEAQ (reference sequence). V was clipped by 0 bases and J by 6 bases, with 10 bases between them. The CDR3 loop spans 14 amino acids. This chain's CDR3 is CASSLAGAEDTQYF. CDR3 in DNA: TGTGCCAGCAGCTTAGCGGGAGCGGAGGATACGCAGTATTTT. The full variable domain, completed using reference TRBV7-9 and TRBJ2-3, is DTGVSQNPRHKITKRGQNVTFRCDPISEHNRLYWYRQTLGQGPEFLTYFQNEAQLEKSRLLSDRFSAERPKGSFSTLEIQRTEQGDSAMYLCASSLAGAEDTQYFGPGTRLTVL.

This clonotype was seen only a few times. The genes are TRBV4-1 and TRBJ1-5; tentatively, D is TRBD1 (5 bases). The germline V and J ends were trimmed by 4 bases and 0 bases, with 13 bases remaining between them. Germline loops: CDR1 MGHRA, CDR2 YSYEKL. This CDR3 region has 16 residues. The CDR3 DNA reads TGCGCCAGCAGCCTCACGTCAGGGTCTAGCAATCAGCCCCAGCATTTT. Amino acids: CASSLTSGSSNQPQHF.

CDR3 protein: CASSLSRVYEQFF. DNA of the CDR3: TGTGCCAGCAGCTTAAGCAGGGTCTATGAGCAGTTCTTC. The rearrangement uses TRBV11-2 and TRBJ2-1; D may be TRBD1 (5 bases). The CDR3 length is 13 residues. V lost 2 bases and J lost 8, with 10 bases in between. The germline CDR1 and CDR2 sequences are SGHAT and FQNNGV.

As regards this clonotype: A read error is possible here, since a much larger clone lies one base away. The V and J genes are TRBV4-1 and TRBJ2-2, with 11 bases identical to TRBD2. CDR1 and CDR2 (germline): MGHRA, YSYEKL. This CDR3 has 17 residues. CDR3 nucleotide sequence: TGCGCCAGCAGCCAAGAGACTAGCGGGATTTACACCGGGGAGCTGTCTTTT. Its translation: CASSQETSGIYTGELSF.

This clonotype has more than one count but fewer than ten. The chain employs TRBV10-2 and TRBJ2-5; weak D call: TRBD1 (6 bases). Germline V gives CDR1 WSHSY, CDR2 SAAADI. Trimming took off 2 bases at V and 5 bases at J, with 12 bases between the two ends. The CDR3 spans 14 residues. The CDR3 DNA sequence: TGCGCCAGCAGTGAGAACAGGGAATGGGAGACCCAGTACTTC. Translation: CASSENREWETQYF.

This chain uses TRBV11-1 with TRBJ2-7; 9 nucleotides line up with TRBD1. This CDR3 region has 18 residues. V was clipped by 5 bases and J by 7 bases; unmatched bases: 21. Germline V gives CDR1 SGHAT, CDR2 FQDESV (reference sequence). CDR3 bases: TGTGCCAGCAGCCGACAGCACAGTGGGACAGGGCCCCTGGGGGAGCAGTACTTC. It encodes CASSRQHSGTGPLGEQYF.